The TCR beta chain under discussion was sequenced for a study of blood T cell repertoires in COVID-19 (dated by TCRdb to about 2020). For the wider study: Samples from collaborators originated in the United States, Italy and Spain and spanned both the acute and convalescent phases of COVID-19. Nearly every sample came with metadata listing a de-identified subject ID, COVID-19 status, age in years and sex. The repertoires were released in a freely available public database meant as a resource for research on the immune response to SARS-CoV-2. Samples came from the ongoing ImmuneRACE study (first 160 participants) plus 1,254 subjects from 6 global collaborators. Subjects who had been exposed to COVID-19, were actively infected with it, or had recovered from it provided the deeply sampled blood TCRbeta repertoires that made up the dataset. The material from the prospective study consisted of cDNA or gDNA derived from T cells, B-cell-depleted T cells, or PBMCs. Where HLA class I and class II types were available, the types were taken from metadata supplied by the sample provider, not from assay-based typing.

Study-level results and caveats: How much clinical and demographic metadata was included differed by source and by participant, and the metadata was provided uncurated.

In this sample, this clone turned up once. No cognate antigen has been identified for it. No much larger clone exists at a distance of one base, and base qualities are not known. Collaborating institutions collected whole blood in K2EDTA tubes following their own protocols. For TCRbeta analysis, collaborator samples were shipped as frozen whole blood, as isolated PBMCs, or as DNA extracted from either sample type. The immunoSEQ Assay, a bias-controlled multiplex PCR, was used to amplify TCRbeta CDR3 regions from genomic DNA. Per the source publication's procedure: Within the assay, amplification of reference gene primers was used to estimate how many nucleated cells each sample contained. To quantify the absolute abundance of each unique TCRbeta CDR3 rearrangement, sequence reads were collapsed and filtered. For each sample, productive Simpson clonality was calculated by taking the square root of Simpson's diversity index across productive rearrangements. As stored in TCRdb, this immuneACCESS dataset retains in-frame rearrangements with V and J assigned. A fraction of the clones does not appear; measured against another copy, unresolved V genes explain less than half of the discrepancy, and the remainder lacks a known reason. The V and J calls and clone size are taken from that table; D and trimming were inferred from the DNA. This sample holds about 49,000 clones; roughly 90% were observed only once. Clones ranked in the top ten supply approximately 3% of the sample.

The V end loses 2 bases and the J end loses 6 bases, and a stretch of 13 bases separates them. The CDR3, from cysteine to phenylalanine, totals 13 residues. Only the CDR3 portion is preserved as DNA: 39 bases, with reading frame beginning at the first base. CDR1 and CDR2, per the germline V gene (reference sequence), are GTSNPN and SVGIG. The clonotype comes from a human donor in a cohort sampled during active COVID-19. Rearrangement joined TRBV30 to TRBJ1-2; the D gene cannot be resolved reliably. Sequencing was done on a sample of peripheral blood. The CDR3 sequence is CAWSTLVVHGYTF. The bases are TGTGCCTGGAGTACCTTAGTTGTCCATGGCTACACCTTC.